This T cell receptor beta chain was captured by sequencing in a study of T cells after yellow fever vaccination. Points from the study as a whole: After the booster, 95% to 98% of CD4 and 88% of CD8 primary-response clones were re-detected.

Germline V lookup: CDR1 DFQATT, CDR2 SNEGSKA (reference sequence). The CDR3 loop spans 13 amino acids. Unmatched junction bases numbered 11, after V lost 0 bases and J lost 15 bases. TCRdb reprocessed the 5' RACE reads with MiXCR, giving one entry per CDR3 protein. The repertoire holds 450,000 to 650,000 distinct CDR3 sequences, with less than 15% as singletons. With respect to this clonotype: Its cognate antigen is unknown.

This chain links TRBV20-1 with TRBJ2-4; 7 bases map to TRBD2. The sequence came from a man aged 25-45 years who received the YFV17D yellow fever vaccine. This specimen was PBMCs, taken on the day of the yellow fever booster vaccination. CDR3 sequence: CSARDSYGRSSYF. In DNA form, the CDR3 reads TGCAGTGCTAGAGATTCGTACGGGAGGTCTTCGTACTTC.